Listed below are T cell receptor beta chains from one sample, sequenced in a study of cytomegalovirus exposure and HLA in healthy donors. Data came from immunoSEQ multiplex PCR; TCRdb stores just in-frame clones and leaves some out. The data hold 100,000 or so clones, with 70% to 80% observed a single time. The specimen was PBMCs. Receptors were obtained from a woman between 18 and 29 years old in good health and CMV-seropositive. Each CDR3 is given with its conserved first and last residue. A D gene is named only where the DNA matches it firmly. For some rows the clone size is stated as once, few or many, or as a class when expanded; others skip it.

DNA: TGTGCCAGCAGCCCCAGCGGCGGGAACACTGAAGCTTTCTTT
CDR3: CASSPSGGNTEAFF
J: TRBJ1-1
D: NA
size: NA
V: TRBV13

DNA: TGTGCCAGCACCGCGGGCGGCAATTTGAACACTGAAGCTTTCTTT
CDR3: CASTAGGNLNTEAFF
J: TRBJ1-1
D: NA
size: NA
V: TRBV7-9

DNA: TGCAGCGGGAACGAGGGTGGCTTTGCCGGGGAGCTGTTTTTT
CDR3: CSGNEGGFAGELFF
J: TRBJ2-2
D: NA
size: NA
V: TRBV29-1

DNA: TGCAGCGCCATGACTAGCGGGAGAAACGAGCAGTACTTC
CDR3: CSAMTSGRNEQYF
J: TRBJ2-7
D: TRBD2
size: NA
V: TRBV29-1

DNA: TGTGCCAGCAGCTTACTAGCGGGAGAAGATACGCAGTATTTT
CDR3: CASSLLAGEDTQYF
J: TRBJ2-3
D: TRBD2
size: NA
V: TRBV5-6

DNA: TGTGCCAGCAAGGTTACAGGGGGCGAATTTAATGAGCAGTTCTTC
CDR3: CASKVTGGEFNEQFF
J: TRBJ2-1
D: TRBD1
size: NA
V: TRBV6-5

DNA: TGTGCCAGCAGTTACCGGGCCTCCGGCGGGGAAAAACTGTTTTTT
CDR3: CASSYRASGGEKLFF
J: TRBJ1-4
D: NA
size: NA
V: TRBV6-5

DNA: TGTGCCATCAGTGAGTCTAGCGGGCTTAAATACGAGCAGTACTTC
CDR3: CAISESSGLKYEQYF
J: TRBJ2-7
D: TRBD2
size: NA
V: TRBV10-3

DNA: TGTGCCAGCAGGCGATGGGACAGCCGGGGGGAGACCCAGTACTTC
CDR3: CASRRWDSRGETQYF
J: TRBJ2-5
D: NA
size: few
V: TRBV5-6

DNA: TGTGCCAGCTCACTAGGGACAAGTGGAAACACCATATATTTT
CDR3: CASSLGTSGNTIYF
J: TRBJ1-3
D: NA
size: few
V: TRBV18

DNA: TGTGCCAGCAGCTTGGACGCGGGGGTAGGTGCCTACGAGCAGTACTTC
CDR3: CASSLDAGVGAYEQYF
J: TRBJ2-7
D: TRBD2
size: NA
V: TRBV5-5

DNA: TGTGCCATCAGTGGGCAGGGATTAAATACTGAAGCTTTCTTT
CDR3: CAISGQGLNTEAFF
J: TRBJ1-1
D: NA
size: few
V: TRBV10-3

DNA: TGTGCCATCGCCGGAGCGGGGTTTGGGCAGCCCCAGCATTTT
CDR3: CAIAGAGFGQPQHF
J: TRBJ1-5
D: NA
size: NA
V: TRBV10-3

DNA: TGCGCCAGCAGCGAACCACAGGGAAACGAGCAGTACTTC
CDR3: CASSEPQGNEQYF
J: TRBJ2-7
D: NA
size: NA
V: TRBV5-1

DNA: TGTGCCTTCGAGGGGACAGGGGTGGAGACCCAGTACTTC
CDR3: CAFEGTGVETQYF
J: TRBJ2-5
D: TRBD1
size: NA
V: TRBV7-9

DNA: TGTGCCACCAGCAGAGATACAGGGGAGGTAAAACTGTTTTTT
CDR3: CATSRDTGEVKLFF
J: TRBJ1-4
D: TRBD1
size: NA
V: TRBV15

DNA: TGTGCCAGCAGTGACCTCGGGACAGGGAACTACAATGAGCAGTTCTTC
CDR3: CASSDLGTGNYNEQFF
J: TRBJ2-1
D: TRBD1
size: NA
V: TRBV6-1

DNA: TGCGCCAGCAGCCAAGAGGGCCCCAGCTCCTACAATGAGCAGTTCTTC
CDR3: CASSQEGPSSYNEQFF
J: TRBJ2-1
D: NA
size: NA
V: TRBV4-1

DNA: TGTGCCAGCAGTTTATCGTCACAGGTACCCTACGAGCAGTACTTC
CDR3: CASSLSSQVPYEQYF
J: TRBJ2-7
D: NA
size: NA
V: TRBV27

DNA: TGTGCCAGCAGCCCACCCGGGGGGGGCTCCTACGAGCAGTACTTC
CDR3: CASSPPGGGSYEQYF
J: TRBJ2-7
D: TRBD2
size: NA
V: TRBV11-2

DNA: TGTGCCAGCAGCTTAGAGGCTAGCAGCGGCCATGAGCAGTTCTTC
CDR3: CASSLEASSGHEQFF
J: TRBJ2-1
D: NA
size: NA
V: TRBV7-2

DNA: TGTGCCAGCAGAATACAGGGGAGTGCCTACGAGCAGTACTTC
CDR3: CASRIQGSAYEQYF
J: TRBJ2-7
D: TRBD1
size: few
V: TRBV2

DNA: TGCAGCGTTGGGAGACTAGCGGGAGTTGGAGATACGCAGTATTTT
CDR3: CSVGRLAGVGDTQYF
J: TRBJ2-3
D: TRBD2
size: NA
V: TRBV29-1

DNA: TGTGCCAGCAGCCCCGGACTAGCGGGAAGCACAGATACGCAGTATTTT
CDR3: CASSPGLAGSTDTQYF
J: TRBJ2-3
D: TRBD2
size: NA
V: TRBV14

DNA: TGTGCCAGCAGCCAAGTAGCGGGAGAGTCCCACAATGAGCAGTTCTTC
CDR3: CASSQVAGESHNEQFF
J: TRBJ2-1
D: TRBD2
size: NA
V: TRBV4-2

DNA: TGTGCCAGCAGTTTCGGACTAGCGGACCAACAAACAGATACGCAGTATTTT
CDR3: CASSFGLADQQTDTQYF
J: TRBJ2-3
D: TRBD2
size: NA
V: TRBV28

DNA: TGTGCCAGTAGTAAAGACAGGGGACGCCCCTCAACTAATGAAAAACTGTTTTTT
CDR3: CASSKDRGRPSTNEKLFF
J: TRBJ1-4
D: TRBD1
size: few
V: TRBV19

DNA: TGTGCCAGCAGCTTGCGGGACTCTGGGGAGCAGTACTTC
CDR3: CASSLRDSGEQYF
J: TRBJ2-7
D: NA
size: NA
V: TRBV5-6

DNA: TGTGCCAGCAGTTTATTCCAGACCACAGGGGTTTACATGAACACTGAAGCTTTCTTT
CDR3: CASSLFQTTGVYMNTEAFF
J: TRBJ1-1
D: TRBD1
size: once
V: TRBV28

DNA: TGTGCCAGCAGCTCAAGGGCCGGGGACCAAGAGACCCAGTACTTC
CDR3: CASSSRAGDQETQYF
J: TRBJ2-5
D: NA
size: NA
V: TRBV7-3

DNA: TGTGCCAGCAGTTACAACGGAGCAGCCTATGGCTACACCTTC
CDR3: CASSYNGAAYGYTF
J: TRBJ1-2
D: NA
size: NA
V: TRBV6-5

DNA: TGTGCCAGCAGCTTAGGGACAAGGAACGGTCAGCCCCAGCATTTT
CDR3: CASSLGTRNGQPQHF
J: TRBJ1-5
D: NA
size: NA
V: TRBV7-6

DNA: TGCGCCAGCACGCTTGGAGGGGCCGAGTACTTC
CDR3: CASTLGGAEYF
J: TRBJ2-7
D: NA
size: NA
V: TRBV5-1

DNA: TGTGCCAGCAGCCTTACCGGGACAGGGTATGGCTACACCTTC
CDR3: CASSLTGTGYGYTF
J: TRBJ1-2
D: TRBD1
size: NA
V: TRBV7-9

DNA: TGTGCCAGCAGCTTAGTTGGGACAGGGGATCAGCCCCAGCATTTT
CDR3: CASSLVGTGDQPQHF
J: TRBJ1-5
D: TRBD1
size: NA
V: TRBV7-2

DNA: TGTGCCAGCTCAACGGCCCGGGACTACAATGAGCAGTTCTTC
CDR3: CASSTARDYNEQFF
J: TRBJ2-1
D: NA
size: NA
V: TRBV18

DNA: TGTGCCAGCAGCCTTAAGGGACAGTCGACTGGGTTAGAGACCCAGTACTTC
CDR3: CASSLKGQSTGLETQYF
J: TRBJ2-5
D: TRBD1
size: NA
V: TRBV7-3